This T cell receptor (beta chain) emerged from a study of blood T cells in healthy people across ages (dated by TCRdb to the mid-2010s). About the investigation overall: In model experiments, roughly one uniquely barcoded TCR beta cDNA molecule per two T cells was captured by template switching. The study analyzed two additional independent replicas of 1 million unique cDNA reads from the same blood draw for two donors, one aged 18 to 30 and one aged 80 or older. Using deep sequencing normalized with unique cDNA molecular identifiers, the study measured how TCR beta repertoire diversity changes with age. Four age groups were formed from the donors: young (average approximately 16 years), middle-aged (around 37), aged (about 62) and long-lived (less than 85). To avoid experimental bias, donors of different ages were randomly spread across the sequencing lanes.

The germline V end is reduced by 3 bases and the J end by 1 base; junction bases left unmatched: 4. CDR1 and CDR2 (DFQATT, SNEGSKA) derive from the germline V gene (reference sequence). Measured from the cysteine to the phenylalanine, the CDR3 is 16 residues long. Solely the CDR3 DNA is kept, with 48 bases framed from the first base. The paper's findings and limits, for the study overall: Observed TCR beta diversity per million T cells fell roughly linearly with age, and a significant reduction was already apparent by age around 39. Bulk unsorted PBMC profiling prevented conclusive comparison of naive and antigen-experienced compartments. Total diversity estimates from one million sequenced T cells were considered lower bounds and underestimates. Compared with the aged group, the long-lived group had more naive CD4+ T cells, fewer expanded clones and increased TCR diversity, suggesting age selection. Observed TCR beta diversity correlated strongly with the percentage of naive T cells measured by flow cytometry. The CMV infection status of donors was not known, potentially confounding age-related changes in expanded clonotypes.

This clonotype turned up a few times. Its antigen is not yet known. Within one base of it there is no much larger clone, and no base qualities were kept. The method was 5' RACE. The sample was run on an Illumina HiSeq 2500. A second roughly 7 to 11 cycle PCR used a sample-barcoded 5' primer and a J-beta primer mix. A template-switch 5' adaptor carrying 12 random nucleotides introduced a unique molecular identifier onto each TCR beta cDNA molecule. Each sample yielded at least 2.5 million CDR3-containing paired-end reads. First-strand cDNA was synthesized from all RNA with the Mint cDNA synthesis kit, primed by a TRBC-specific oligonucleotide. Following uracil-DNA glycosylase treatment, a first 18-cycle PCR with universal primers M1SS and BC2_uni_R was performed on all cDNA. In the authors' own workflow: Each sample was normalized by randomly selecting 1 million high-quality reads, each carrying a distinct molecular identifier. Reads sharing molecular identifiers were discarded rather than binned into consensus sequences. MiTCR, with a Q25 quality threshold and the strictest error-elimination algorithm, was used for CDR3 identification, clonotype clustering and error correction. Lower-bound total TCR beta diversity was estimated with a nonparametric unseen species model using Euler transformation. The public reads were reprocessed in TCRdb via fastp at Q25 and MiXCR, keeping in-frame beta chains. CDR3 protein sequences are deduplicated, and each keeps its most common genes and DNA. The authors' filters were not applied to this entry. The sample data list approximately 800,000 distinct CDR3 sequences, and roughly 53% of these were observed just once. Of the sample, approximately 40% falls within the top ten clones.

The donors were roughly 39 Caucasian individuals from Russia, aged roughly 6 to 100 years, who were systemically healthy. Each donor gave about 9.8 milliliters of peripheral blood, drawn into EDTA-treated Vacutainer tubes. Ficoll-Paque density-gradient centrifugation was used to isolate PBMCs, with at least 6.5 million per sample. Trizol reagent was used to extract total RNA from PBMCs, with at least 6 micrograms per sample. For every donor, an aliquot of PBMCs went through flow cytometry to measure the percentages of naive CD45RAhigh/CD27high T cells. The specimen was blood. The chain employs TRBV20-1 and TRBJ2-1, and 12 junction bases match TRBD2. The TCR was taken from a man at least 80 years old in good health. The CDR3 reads CSARSGTSGSYNEQFF. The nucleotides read TGCAGTGCTAGGTCCGGGACTAGCGGGTCCTACAATGAGCAGTTCTTC.